This T cell receptor (beta chain) stems from a study of CD8 T cells in Susac syndrome. About 0.45 to 1 ug RNA was reverse transcribed with random hexamers. Amplification of the TCR beta CDR3 was carried out by immunoSEQ multiplex PCR, which spanned a total of 54 Vbeta and 13 Jbeta segments. Each CDR3 protein is one row after TCRdb ran MiXCR on the immunoSEQ multiplex PCR reads. The table includes 120,000 to 150,000 distinct CDR3 sequences, roughly 95% detected once. Broader study findings: Regarding the TCR sequencing and HLA analysis, the study admitted that a relatively small number of individuals were involved.

The CDR3 runs to 14 residues. V trimming: 5 bases; J trimming: 4 bases; junction bases outside the gene matches: 5. Germline V gene sequence: CDR1 SEHNR, CDR2 FQNEAQ (reference sequence). To note about this clonotype: The antigen is not known.

The receptor was derived from a human donor in good health. The sequenced material came from CD4+ T cells from PBMCs. This rearrangement joins TRBV7-9 to TRBJ1-2, with TRBD1 matching over 9 bases. CDR3 in amino acids: CASSRDRAFYGYTF. The CDR3 DNA follows: TGTGCCAGCAGCCGGGACAGGGCCTTCTATGGCTACACCTTC.